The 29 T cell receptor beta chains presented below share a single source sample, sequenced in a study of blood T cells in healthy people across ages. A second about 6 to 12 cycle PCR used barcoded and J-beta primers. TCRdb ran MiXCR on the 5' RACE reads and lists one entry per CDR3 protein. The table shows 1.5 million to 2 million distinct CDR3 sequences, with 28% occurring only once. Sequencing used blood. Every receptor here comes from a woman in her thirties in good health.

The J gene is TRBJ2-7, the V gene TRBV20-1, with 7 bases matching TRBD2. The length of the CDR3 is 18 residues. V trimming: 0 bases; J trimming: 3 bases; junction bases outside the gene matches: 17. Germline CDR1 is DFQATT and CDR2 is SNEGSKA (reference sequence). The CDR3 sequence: CSARDKGQRGFGSYEQYF. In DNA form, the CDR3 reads TGCAGTGCTAGAGATAAGGGGCAGCGGGGTTTTGGAAGCTACGAGCAGTACTTC.

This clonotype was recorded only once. Here the CDR3 reads CASSQNEAHTEAFF. The CDR3 bases are TGTGCCAGCAGCCAAAACGAGGCGCACACTGAAGCTTTCTTT. This chain uses TRBV3-1 with TRBJ1-1; D uncertain. Germline CDR1 and CDR2: LGHDT and YNNKEL (reference sequence). The CDR3 is 14 amino acids. V was trimmed by 2 bases and J by 3 bases, leaving 10 bases between them.

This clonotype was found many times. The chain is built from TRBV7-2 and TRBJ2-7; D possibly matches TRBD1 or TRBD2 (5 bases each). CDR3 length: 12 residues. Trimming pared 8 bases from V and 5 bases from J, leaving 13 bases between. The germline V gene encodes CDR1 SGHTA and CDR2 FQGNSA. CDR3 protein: CASRLWGNEQYF. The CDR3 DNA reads TGTGCCAGCCGCCTCTGGGGGAACGAGCAGTACTTC.

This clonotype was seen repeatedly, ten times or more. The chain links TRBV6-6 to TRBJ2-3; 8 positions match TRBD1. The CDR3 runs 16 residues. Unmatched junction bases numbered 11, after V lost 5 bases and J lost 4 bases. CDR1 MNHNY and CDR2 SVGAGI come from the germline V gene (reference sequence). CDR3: CASSPKTGDRADTQYF. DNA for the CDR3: TGTGCCAGCAGTCCTAAGACAGGGGATCGGGCAGATACGCAGTATTTT.

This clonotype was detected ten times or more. The CDR3 here is CASSFSGKGETQYF. The DNA for the CDR3 is TGTGCCAGCAGCTTTTCCGGGAAGGGAGAGACCCAGTACTTC. This sequence joins TRBV7-2 and TRBJ2-5; D perhaps matches TRBD2 (5 bases). CDR1 is SGHTA and CDR2 is FQGNSA in the germline V gene. The CDR3 consists of 14 residues. The V end was cut by 3 bases, the J end by 4 bases, with 12 bases between.

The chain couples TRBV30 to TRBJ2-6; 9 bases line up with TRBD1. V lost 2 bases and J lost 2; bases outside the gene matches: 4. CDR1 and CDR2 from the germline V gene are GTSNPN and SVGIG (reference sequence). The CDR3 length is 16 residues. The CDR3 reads CAWSPTGGAGANVLTF. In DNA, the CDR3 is TGTGCCTGGAGTCCGACAGGGGGGGCTGGGGCCAACGTCCTGACTTTC. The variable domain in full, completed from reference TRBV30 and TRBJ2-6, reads SQTIHQWPATLVQPVGSPLSLECTVEGTSNPNLYWYRQAAGRGLQLLFYSVGIGQISSEVPQNLSASRPQDRQFILSSKKLLLSDSGFYLCAWSPTGGAGANVLTFGAGSRLTVL.

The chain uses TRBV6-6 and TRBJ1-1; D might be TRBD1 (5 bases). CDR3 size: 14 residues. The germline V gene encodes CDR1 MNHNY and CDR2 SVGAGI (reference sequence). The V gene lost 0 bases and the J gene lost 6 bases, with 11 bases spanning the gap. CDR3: CASSYSTVWSEAFF. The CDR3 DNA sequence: TGTGCCAGCAGTTACTCGACAGTTTGGTCTGAAGCTTTCTTT.

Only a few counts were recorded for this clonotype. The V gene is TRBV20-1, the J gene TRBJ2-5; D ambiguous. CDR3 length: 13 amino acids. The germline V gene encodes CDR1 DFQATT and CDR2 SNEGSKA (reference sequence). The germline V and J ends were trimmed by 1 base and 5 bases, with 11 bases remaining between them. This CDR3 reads CSARGYSAETQYF. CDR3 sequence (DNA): TGCAGTGCTAGAGGGTACTCAGCGGAGACCCAGTACTTC.

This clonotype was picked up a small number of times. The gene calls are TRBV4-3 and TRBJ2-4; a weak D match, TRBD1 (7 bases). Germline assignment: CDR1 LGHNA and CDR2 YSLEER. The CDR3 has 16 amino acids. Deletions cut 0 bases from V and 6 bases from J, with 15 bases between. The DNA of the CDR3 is TGCGCCAGCAGCCAAGATGTCTACAGGGGAGGAAACATTCAGTACTTC. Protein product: CASSQDVYRGGNIQYF.

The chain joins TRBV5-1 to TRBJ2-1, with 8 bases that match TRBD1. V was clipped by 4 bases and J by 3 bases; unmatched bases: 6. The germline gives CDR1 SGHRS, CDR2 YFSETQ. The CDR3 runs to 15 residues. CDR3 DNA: TGCGCCAGCAGCCTGCAGGGGGCTGTCTACAATGAGCAGTTCTTC. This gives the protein CASSLQGAVYNEQFF.

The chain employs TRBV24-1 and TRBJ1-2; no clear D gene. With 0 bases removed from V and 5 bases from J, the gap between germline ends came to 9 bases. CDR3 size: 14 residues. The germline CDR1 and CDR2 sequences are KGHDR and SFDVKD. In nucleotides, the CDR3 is TGTGCCACCAGTGATTTGCCAGAAAAGTATGGCTACACCTTC. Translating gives CATSDLPEKYGYTF.

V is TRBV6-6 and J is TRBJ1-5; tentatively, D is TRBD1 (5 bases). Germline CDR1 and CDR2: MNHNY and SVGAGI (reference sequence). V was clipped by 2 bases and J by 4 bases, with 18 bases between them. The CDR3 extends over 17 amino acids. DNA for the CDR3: TGTGCCAGCAGTTACGGCTTAATGCAGGGCATAAATCAGCCCCAGCATTTT. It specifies CASSYGLMQGINQPQHF.

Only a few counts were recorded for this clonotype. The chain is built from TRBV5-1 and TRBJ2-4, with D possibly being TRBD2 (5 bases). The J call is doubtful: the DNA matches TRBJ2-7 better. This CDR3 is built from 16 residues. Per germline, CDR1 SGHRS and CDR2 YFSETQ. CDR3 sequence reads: CASSLVSGSSSYEQYF. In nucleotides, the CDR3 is TGCGCCAGCAGCTTGGTTTCGGGGTCTTCATCCTACGAGCAGTACTTC.

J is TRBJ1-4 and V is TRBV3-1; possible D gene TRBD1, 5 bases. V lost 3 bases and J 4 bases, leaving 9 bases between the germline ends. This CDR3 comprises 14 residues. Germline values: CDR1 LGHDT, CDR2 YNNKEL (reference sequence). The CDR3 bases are TGTGCCAGCAGCCAGAGACAGAGTAATGAAAAACTGTTTTTT. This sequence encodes CASSQRQSNEKLFF.

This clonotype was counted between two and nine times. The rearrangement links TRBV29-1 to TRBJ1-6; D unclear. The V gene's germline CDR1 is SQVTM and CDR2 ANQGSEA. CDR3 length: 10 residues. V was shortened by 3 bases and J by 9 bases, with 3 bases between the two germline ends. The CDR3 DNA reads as TGCAGCGTTGATTTTTCACCCCTCCACTTT. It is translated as CSVDFSPLHF.

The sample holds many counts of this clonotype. CDR3 in amino acids: CASRPPYPGGQETQYF. In DNA form, the CDR3 reads TGTGCCAGCAGGCCCCCCTACCCGGGAGGCCAAGAGACCCAGTACTTC. The V gene is TRBV7-2, the J gene TRBJ2-5, with TRBD2 matching 7 bases. From germline, CDR1 is SGHTA and CDR2 FQGNSA. Trimming cost V 6 bases and J 1 base; bases outside gene matches: 11. CDR3 length equals 16 residues.

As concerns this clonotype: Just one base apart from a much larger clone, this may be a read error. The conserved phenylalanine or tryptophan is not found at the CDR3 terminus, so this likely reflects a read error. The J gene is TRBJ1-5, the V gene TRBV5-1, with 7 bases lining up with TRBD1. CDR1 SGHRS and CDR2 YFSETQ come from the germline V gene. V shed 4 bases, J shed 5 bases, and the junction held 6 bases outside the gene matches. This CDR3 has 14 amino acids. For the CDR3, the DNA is TGCGCCAGCAGCCCAGGGGGTTACGATCAGCCCCAGCATGTT. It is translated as CASSPGGYDQPQHV.

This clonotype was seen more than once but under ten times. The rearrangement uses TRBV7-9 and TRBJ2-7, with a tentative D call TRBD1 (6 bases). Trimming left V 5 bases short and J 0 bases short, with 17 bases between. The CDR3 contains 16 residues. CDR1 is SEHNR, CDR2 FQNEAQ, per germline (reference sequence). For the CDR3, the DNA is TGTGCCAGCAGCCAACCGAGGACAGAGAGCTCCTACGAGCAGTACTTC. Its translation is CASSQPRTESSYEQYF.

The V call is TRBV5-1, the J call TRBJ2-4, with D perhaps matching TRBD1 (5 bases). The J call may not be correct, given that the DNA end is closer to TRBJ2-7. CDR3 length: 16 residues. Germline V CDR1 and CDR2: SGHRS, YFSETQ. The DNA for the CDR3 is TGCGCCAGCAGCTTGGGGCAGGGCGTCTTCGTTACCGAGCAGTACTTC. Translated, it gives CASSLGQGVFVTEQYF.

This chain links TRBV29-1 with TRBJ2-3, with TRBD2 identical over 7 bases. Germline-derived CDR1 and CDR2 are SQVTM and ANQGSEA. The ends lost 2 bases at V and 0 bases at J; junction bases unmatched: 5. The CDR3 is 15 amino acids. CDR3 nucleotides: TGCAGCGTTGAAAACGTGGGGGGGAGCACAGATACGCAGTATTTT. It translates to CSVENVGGSTDTQYF.

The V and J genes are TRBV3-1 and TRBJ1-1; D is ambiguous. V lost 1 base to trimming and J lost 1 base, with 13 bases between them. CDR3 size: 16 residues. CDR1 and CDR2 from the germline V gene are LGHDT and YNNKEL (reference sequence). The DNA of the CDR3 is TGTGCCAGCAGCCAAGGATACCGGGAGGGGAACACTGAAGCTTTCTTT. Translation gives CASSQGYREGNTEAFF.

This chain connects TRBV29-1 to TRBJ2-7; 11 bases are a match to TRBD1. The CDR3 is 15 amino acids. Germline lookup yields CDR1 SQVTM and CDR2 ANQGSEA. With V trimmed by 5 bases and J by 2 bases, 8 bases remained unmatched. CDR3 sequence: CSVNPGTGGTYEQYF. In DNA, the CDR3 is TGCAGCGTTAACCCCGGGACAGGGGGTACCTACGAGCAGTACTTC.

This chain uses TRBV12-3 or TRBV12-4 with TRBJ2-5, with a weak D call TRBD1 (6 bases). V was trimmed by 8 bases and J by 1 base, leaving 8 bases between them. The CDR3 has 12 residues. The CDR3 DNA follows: TGTGCCAGCGGGACAACCCAAGAGACCCAGTACTTC. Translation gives CASGTTQETQYF.

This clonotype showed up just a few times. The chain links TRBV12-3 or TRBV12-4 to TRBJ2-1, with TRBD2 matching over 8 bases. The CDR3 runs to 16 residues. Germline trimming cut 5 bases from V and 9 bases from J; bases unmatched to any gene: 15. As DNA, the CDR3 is TGTGCCAGCAGTCTCCCGGGGGGGGGACTCCGCGGTGAGCAGTTCTTC. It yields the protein CASSLPGGGLRGEQFF.

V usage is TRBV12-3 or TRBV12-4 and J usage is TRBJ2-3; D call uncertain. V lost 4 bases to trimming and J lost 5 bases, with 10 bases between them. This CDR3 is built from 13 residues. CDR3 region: CASSWVRGDTQYF. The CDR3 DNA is TGTGCCAGCAGTTGGGTGCGTGGAGATACGCAGTATTTT.

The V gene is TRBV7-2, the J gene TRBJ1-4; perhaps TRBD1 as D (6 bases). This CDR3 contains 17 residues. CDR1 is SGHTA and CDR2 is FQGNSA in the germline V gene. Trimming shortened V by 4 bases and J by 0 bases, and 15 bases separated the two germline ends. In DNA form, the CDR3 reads TGTGCCAGCAGCTCCGATCGGACAGACCCAACTAATGAAAAACTGTTTTTT. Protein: CASSSDRTDPTNEKLFF.

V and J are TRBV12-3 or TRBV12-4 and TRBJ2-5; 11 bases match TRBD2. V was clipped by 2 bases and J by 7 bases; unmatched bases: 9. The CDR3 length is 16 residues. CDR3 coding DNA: TGTGCCAGCAGTTTAATCGGGACTAGCGGTTCCAGGACCCAGTACTTC. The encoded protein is CASSLIGTSGSRTQYF.

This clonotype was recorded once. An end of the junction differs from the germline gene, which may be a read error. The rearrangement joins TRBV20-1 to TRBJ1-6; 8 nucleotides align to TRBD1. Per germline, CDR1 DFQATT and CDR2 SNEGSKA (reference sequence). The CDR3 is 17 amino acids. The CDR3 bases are TGCAGTGCTAGACTGAGGACAGGGTCCACGAGGGATTCACCCCGCCACTTT. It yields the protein CSARLRTGSTRDSPRHF.

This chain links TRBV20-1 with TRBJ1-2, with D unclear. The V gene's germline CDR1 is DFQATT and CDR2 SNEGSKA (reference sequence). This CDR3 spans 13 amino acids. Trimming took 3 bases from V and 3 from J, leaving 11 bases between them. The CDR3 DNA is TGCAGTGCTAGCATACTCGGGGACTATGGCTACACCTTC. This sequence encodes CSASILGDYGYTF.